This entry features one T cell receptor (beta chain) sequence. The antigen is unknown. The source of the sample is a study of cytomegalovirus exposure and HLA in healthy donors. Overall study findings and caveats: The productive fraction for most TCR beta V segments was about 90% or about 30% in an earlier analysis.

The PCR used 60 Vbeta and 13 Jbeta primers. Assay: immunoSEQ multiplex PCR; the TCRdb copy retains only in-frame clones and omits some. The repertoire table contains approximately 54,000 clones. V lost 6 bases and J lost 1, with 12 bases in between. Looked up from germline, CDR1 is MNHEY and CDR2 is SVGAGI. The CDR3 totals 14 residues. This sequence originates from a woman aged 40 to 55 in good health and CMV-seronegative. V usage is TRBV6-5 and J usage is TRBJ1-1, with D possibly matching TRBD1 (5 bases). Sequencing input: PBMCs. DNA for the CDR3: TGTGCCAGCAGCCTCGGGCAGGGGAACACTGAAGCTTTCTTT. Residues: CASSLGQGNTEAFF.